These T cell receptor beta chains were read from a single sample in a study of metastatic and nonmetastatic thyroid tumors. TCRdb re-called clones via MiXCR from the PCR reads. The sample comprises 20,000 or so clones, around a third of which are singletons, and less than 15% rests with the top ten. Sequences were obtained from blood. The receptors shown here come from a female donor with papillary thyroid cancer or a benign thyroid nodule (not recorded which). Some clones in this sample may be carry-over from other donors' samples. The conserved cysteine and the conserved F or W are not part of the CDR3 here. Each record gives: V gene, CDR3 protein.

TRBV28 | ASSPLYPSSYEQY
TRBV5-1 | ASSLQPTNEKLF
TRBV6-1 | ASSGRTGNTEAF
TRBV7-6 | ASSSGQGV
TRBV11-2 | ASSSSGPSYEQY
TRBV6-5 | ASSYSGVGNSPLH
TRBV6-1 | ASRELGAGGYT
TRBV6-1 | ASIDTEQY
TRBV2 | ASPEEPRINEQF
TRBV12-3/TRBV12-4 | ASSQGEPLSNEQF
TRBV30 | AWSEVPGQGVGELF
TRBV7-9 | ASSLKGGASEQY
TRBV6-2/TRBV6-3 | ASSRTRASYEQY
TRBV9 | ASSVVEGGEQY
TRBV12-3/TRBV12-4 | ASSSLGYGANVLT
TRBV27 | ASSSTGLSGNTIY
TRBV7-9 | ASSLDPRAGNTIY
TRBV7-9 | ASSLASLRDYEQY